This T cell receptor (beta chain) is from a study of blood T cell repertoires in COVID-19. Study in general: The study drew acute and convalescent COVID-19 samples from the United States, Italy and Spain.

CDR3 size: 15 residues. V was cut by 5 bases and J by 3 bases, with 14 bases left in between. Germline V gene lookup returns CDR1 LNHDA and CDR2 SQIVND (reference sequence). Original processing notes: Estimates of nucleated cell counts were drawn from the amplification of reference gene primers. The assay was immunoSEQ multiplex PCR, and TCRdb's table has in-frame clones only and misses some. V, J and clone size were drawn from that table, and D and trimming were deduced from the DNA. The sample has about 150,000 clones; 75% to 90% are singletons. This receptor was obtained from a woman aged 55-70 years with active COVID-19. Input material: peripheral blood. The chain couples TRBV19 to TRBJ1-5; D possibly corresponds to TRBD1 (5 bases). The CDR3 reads CASSWDWSPNQPQHF. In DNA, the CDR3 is TGTGCCAGTAGTTGGGACTGGTCCCCCAATCAGCCCCAGCATTTT.